A single sample is the source of the 13 T cell receptor beta chains below, sequenced in a study of breast tumors, draining lymph nodes, adjacent tissues. TCRdb re-analysed the multiplex PCR reads in MiXCR, keeping a single row per CDR3 protein. Of 75,000 to 100,000 distinct CDR3 sequences in the sample, roughly a fifth were seen once. Samples came from axillary lymph nodes draining the breast cancer. Sequences were obtained from axillary lymph node tissue. These TCRs come from a female donor with breast cancer. Some clones in this sample may be carry-over from other donors' samples.

In this sample, this clonotype turned up many times. The V gene is TRBV7-2, the J gene TRBJ2-1; TRBD2 matches 14 bases. The CDR3 spans 14 residues. The germline CDR1 and CDR2 sequences are SGHTA and FQGNSA. J lost 9 bases, V lost 5 bases, and 3 bases had no gene match. The CDR3 bases are TGTGCCAGCAGCCAGGGACTAGCGGGAGCTGAGCAGTTCTTC. Translation: CASSQGLAGAEQFF.

This clonotype was counted a few times. The chain combines TRBV28 with TRBJ2-7, with 9 bases lining up with TRBD2. The CDR3 extends over 14 amino acids. V trimming: 8 bases; J trimming: 3 bases; junction bases outside the gene matches: 8. The V gene's germline CDR1 is MDHEN and CDR2 SYDVKM. The DNA of the CDR3 is TGTGCCAGCTCCTTAGCGGGAGTCTTCTACGAGCAGTACTTC. As protein: CASSLAGVFYEQYF.

About this clonotype: A clone one base away is much larger, so this may be a read error. V gene TRBV20-1 combines with J gene TRBJ2-6, with D possibly TRBD1 on 6 matching bases. The CDR3 is 16 amino acids. The ends were cut back, 7 bases at V and 0 bases at J, with 16 bases in the middle. The germline CDR1 and CDR2 sequences are DFQATT and SNEGSKA (reference sequence). CDR3: CSVRWQGSSGANVLTF. CDR3 nucleotides: TGCAGTGTTAGGTGGCAGGGGAGCTCTGGGGCCAACGTCCTGACTTTC.

This clonotype was seen at least ten times. The rearrangement joins TRBV5-4 to TRBJ2-3; 8 bases map to TRBD2. The V segment lost 2 bases and the J segment 0 bases; nucleotides outside the gene matches: 11. The CDR3 is 18 residues long. CDR1 is SGHNT, CDR2 YYREEE, per germline (reference sequence). The chain's CDR3 is CASSFRTSGYSSTDTQYF. The CDR3 nucleotides are TGTGCCAGCAGCTTTCGTACTAGCGGTTACTCTAGCACAGATACGCAGTATTTT.

This clonotype showed up many times. One end of the junction does not line up with germline, which may come from a read error. The genes are TRBV12-5 and TRBJ1-3; 10 bases fit TRBD1. The CDR3 has 13 amino acids. CDR1 and CDR2 (germline): LGHNT, FRNRAP. The DNA for the CDR3 is TGCCTAGGACAGGGGGTACCTGGAAACACCATATATTTT. Translation gives CLGQGVPGNTIYF. Combining the CDR3 with reference TRBV12-5 and TRBJ1-3 gives the whole variable domain DARVTQTPRHKVTEMGQEVTMRCQPILGHNTVFWYRQTMMQGLELLAYFRNRAPLDDSGMPKDRFSAEMPDATLATLKIQPSEPRDSAVYFCLGQGVPGNTIYFGEGSWLTVV.

As for this clonotype: Given a much more abundant clone one base away, this may be a read error. CDR3 in DNA: TGTGCCAGTACCGCCCCAGAGGACTATGGCTACACCTTC. Protein product: CASTAPEDYGYTF. The gene calls are TRBV19 and TRBJ1-2; D is ambiguous. This CDR3 has 13 amino acids. From germline, CDR1 is LNHDA and CDR2 SQIVND (reference sequence). V lost 7 bases and J 3 bases, leaving 12 bases between the germline ends. Together with reference TRBV19 and TRBJ1-2, the CDR3 gives the full variable domain: DGGITQSPKYLFRKEGQNVTLSCEQNLNHDAMYWYRQDPGQGLRLIYYSQIVNDFQKGDIAEGYSVSREKKESFPLTVTSAQKNPTAFYLCASTAPEDYGYTFGSGTRLTVV.

This clonotype was counted only a few times. This clone may be a read error of a much larger clone one base away. The genes are TRBV20-1 and TRBJ1-2, with D perhaps TRBD1 (5 bases). CDR1 is DFQATT and CDR2 is SNEGSKA in the germline V gene (reference sequence). CDR3 length equals 15 residues. Trimming took off 5 bases at V and 4 bases at J, with 20 bases between the two ends. The CDR3 DNA is TGCAGTGCTCCCACTTGGGACGGGGCCTCCTATGGCTACACCTTC. Encoded protein: CSAPTWDGASYGYTF.

This clonotype was recorded at least ten times. The V and J genes are TRBV20-1 and TRBJ2-3, with 8 bases identical to TRBD2. With V trimmed by 5 bases and J by 2 bases, 9 bases remained unmatched. The CDR3 spans 15 residues. Germline-derived CDR1 and CDR2 are DFQATT and SNEGSKA (reference sequence). Here the CDR3 DNA reads TGCAGTGCTTGGAGCGGGAGCGGGGACACAGATACGCAGTATTTT. As protein: CSAWSGSGDTDTQYF.

This clonotype was picked up one time. This may stem from a read error, because a much larger clone lies one nucleotide away. This chain connects TRBV5-1 to TRBJ2-1; 7 bases agree with TRBD1. The CDR3 runs 15 residues. Germline V gene data show CDR1 as SGHRS and CDR2 as YFSETQ. Written as DNA, the CDR3 is TGCGCCAGCAGCCCGGGACAGTTAACTTACAATGAGCAGCTCTTC. Translating gives CASSPGQLTYNEQLF. Complete variable domain (other parts from reference TRBV5-1 and TRBJ2-1): KAGVTQTPRYLIKTRGQQVTLSCSPISGHRSVSWYQQTPGQGLQFLFEYFSETQRNKGNFPGRFSGRQFSNSRSEMNVSTLELGDSALYLCASSPGQLTYNEQLFGPGTRLTVL.

This clonotype was detected ten times or more. This chain connects TRBV7-2 to TRBJ2-1; TRBD1 matches 7 bases. V was pared by 5 bases and J by 0 bases, with 1 base of the junction left unmatched. This CDR3 region has 14 residues. Germline CDR1 reads SGHTA; CDR2 reads FQGNSA. In DNA form, the CDR3 reads TGTGCCAGCAGCCCAGGGGGCTCCTACAATGAGCAGTTCTTC. Its protein is CASSPGGSYNEQFF.

The chain is built from TRBV7-2 and TRBJ2-4, with D unclear. The germline gives CDR1 SGHTA, CDR2 FQGNSA. Between the trimmed V and J ends, which lost 5 bases and 7 bases, there was a span of 18 bases. The CDR3 is made up of 15 amino acids. The CDR3, as DNA: TGTGCCAGCAGCCCGTCCTCGGTCTCTGGGAACATTCAGTACTTC. Its protein product is CASSPSSVSGNIQYF.

Comments on this clonotype: A much larger clone sits a single nucleotide away, making a read error possible. V is TRBV7-9 and J is TRBJ2-5; possible D gene TRBD2, 5 bases. CDR3 length equals 13 residues. Per germline, CDR1 SEHNR and CDR2 FQNEAQ (reference sequence). V was clipped by 2 bases and J by 9 bases, with 13 bases between them. As DNA, the CDR3 is TGTGCCAGCAGCTTACCAATGGCGGAGGCCCAGTACTTC. It yields the protein CASSLPMAEAQYF.

The V call is TRBV25-1, the J call TRBJ1-1; 12 bases match TRBD1. CDR3 length: 19 residues. The germline gives CDR1 MGHDK, CDR2 SYGVNS. The trim removed 4 bases at V and 0 bases at J, leaving 12 bases unmatched. CDR3 DNA sequence: TGTGCCAGCAGTGGAAAGCTCAAGGGACAGGGGGCCCTGAACACTGAAGCTTTCTTT. It specifies CASSGKLKGQGALNTEAFF. Combining the CDR3 with reference TRBV25-1 and TRBJ1-1 gives the whole variable domain EADIYQTPRYLVIGTGKKITLECSQTMGHDKMYWYQQDPGMELHLIHYSYGVNSTEKGDLSSESTVSRIRTEHFPLTLESARPSHTSQYLCASSGKLKGQGALNTEAFFGQGTRLTVV.